One sample yielded the 21 T cell receptor delta chains listed below, sequenced in a study of gamma-delta chains in newborns, infants, children. TCRdb reprocessed the reads using CATT. The table includes about 3,300 delta-chain clones, around 3.9% detected once. Sequenced: blood. Receptors were obtained from a child who was a newborn, infant or young child, either healthy, febrile or measles-vaccinated (not recorded which).

This clone is labeled large (0.1 to 1%). In the same sample, other DNA sequences code for this CDR3. This rearrangement joins TRDV2 to TRDJ3, with 10 bases identical to TRDD3. After removal of 0 bases from V and 3 bases from J, the junction contained 1 base not matched to a gene. CDR1 and CDR2 from the germline V gene are GEAIGNYY and EKD. The length of the CDR3 is 17 residues. As DNA, the CDR3 is TGTGCCTGTGACACCGCTGGGGGATACTGGGACACCCGACAGATGTTTTTC. Encoded protein: CACDTAGGYWDTRQMFF.

Concerning this clone itself: A read error is possible here, since a much larger clone lies one base away. This same CDR3 is encoded by further DNA sequences in the sample. The chain uses TRDV2 and TRDJ3; 10 nucleotides agree with TRDD3. Germline CDR1 reads GEAIGNYY; CDR2 reads EKD. The CDR3 consists of 17 residues. With 0 bases clipped from V and 4 bases from J, the junction kept 2 bases outside the gene matches. CDR3 DNA: TGTGCCTGTGACACCGCTGGGGGATATTGGGACACCCGACAGATGTTTTTC. It encodes CACDTAGGYWDTRQMFF.

Concerning this clone: The protein given by TCRdb reflects a much larger clone and differs at residue 12 from this DNA's translation, likely from a read error; the protein shown is the DNA's translation. J is TRDJ1 and V is TRDV2; 12 bases map to TRDD3. CDR1 and CDR2 from the germline V gene are GEAIGNYY and EKD. The CDR3 covers 17 residues. V was pared by 0 bases and J by 4 bases, with 8 bases of the junction left unmatched. The CDR3 DNA reads as TGTGCCTGTGACACCGTCGGCTACTGGGGGATACACGATAAACTCATCTTT. Amino acid sequence: CACDTVGYWGIHDKLIF.

By share, this clone counts as large. Other DNA sequences in the sample encode the same CDR3. The chain uses TRDV2 and TRDJ3, with D possibly TRDD3 on 6 matching bases. The CDR3 spans 17 residues. V lost 0 bases to trimming and J lost 0 bases, with 8 bases between them. CDR1 and CDR2 from the germline V gene are GEAIGNYY and EKD. The CDR3 nucleotides read TGTGCCTGTGACACCGTACTGGGCTCCTGGGACACCCGACAGATGTTTTTC. The encoded protein is CACDTVLGSWDTRQMFF.

As regards this clone: The mismatch at residue 14 between this DNA's translation and the TCRdb protein of a much larger clone likely reflects a read error; the protein shown is translated from the DNA. The chain links TRDV2 to TRDJ1; 13 nucleotides align to TRDD3. The CDR3 runs to 17 residues. Germline-derived CDR1 and CDR2 are GEAIGNYY and EKD. The CDR3 here is CACDTVGYWGIRDELIF. For the CDR3, the DNA is TGTGCCTGTGACACCGTCGGCTACTGGGGGATACGCGATGAACTCATCTTT.

A word on this clone: This sequence may be a read error, since a much larger clone differs from it by one base. Other DNA sequences in the same sample also yield this CDR3. The chain carries TRDV2 and TRDJ3; 13 bases are shared with TRDD3. The CDR3 extends over 19 amino acids. Germline V gene data show CDR1 as GEAIGNYY and CDR2 as EKD. The CDR3 DNA reads as TGTGCCTGTGACACCTTACTGGGGGATACGGTCTGGGACACTCGACAGATGTTTTTC. Translated: CACDTLLGDTVWDTRQMFF.

Comments on this clone: This sequence may be a read error, since a much larger clone differs from it by one base. Other DNA sequences from this sample encode an identical CDR3 as well. V is TRDV2 and J is TRDJ3; 9 bases are shared with TRDD3. The V gene's germline CDR1 is GEAIGNYY and CDR2 EKD. CDR3 length equals 20 residues. V lost 0 bases to trimming and J lost 4 bases; unmatched junction nucleotides: 12. The CDR3 coding sequence is TGTGCCTGTGACACCATCCCTGGGGGATCAAGCTCTTGGGACACCCGACAGATGTTTTTC. Amino acids: CACDTIPGGSSSWDTRQMFF.

Of note for this clone: A read error likely explains why the TCRdb protein, taken from a much larger clone, differs from this DNA's translation at residue 12; the protein shown is translated from the DNA. The rearrangement joins TRDV2 to TRDJ2; 7 bases agree with TRDD3. The CDR3 extends over 17 amino acids. The germline V gene has CDR1 GEAIGNYY and CDR2 EKD. The CDR3 nucleotides read TGTGCCTGTGACACCCTAGGGGATATTCCTTTGCCAGCACAACTCTTCTTT. Protein: CACDTLGDIPLPAQLFF.

This clone was seen a few times. The V call is TRDV2, the J call TRDJ3; 11 bases match TRDD3. The CDR3 consists of 20 residues. Germline V gene data show CDR1 as GEAIGNYY and CDR2 as EKD. J gave up 0 bases and V 0 bases, and 6 bases lay outside the gene matches. CDR3 sequence reads: CACDTLLLGDSSWDTRQMFF. The CDR3 bases are TGTGCCTGTGACACCCTTCTACTGGGGGATAGCTCCTGGGACACCCGACAGATGTTTTTC.

Regarding this clone: TCRdb's protein for this DNA is that of a much larger clone and differs from the translation at residue 15, likely a read error; the protein shown is the DNA translation. The V call is TRDV2, the J call TRDJ3, with TRDD3 matching 10 bases. The length of the CDR3 is 17 residues. Germline lookup yields CDR1 GEAIGNYY and CDR2 EKD. The CDR3 coding sequence is TGTGCCTGTGACAGTACTGGGGGATCCTGGGACACCCGACAGCTGTTTTTC. Protein: CACDSTGGSWDTRQLFF.

This clone was seen more than once but under ten times. This DNA's translation differs at residue 11 from TCRdb's protein, which comes from a much larger clone; a read error is likely, and the protein shown is translated from the DNA. V gene TRDV2 combines with J gene TRDJ3, with TRDD3 matching over 10 bases. Germline V CDR1 and CDR2: GEAIGNYY, EKD. The CDR3 consists of 17 residues. The chain's CDR3 is CACDSTGGSWGTRQMFF. The CDR3 DNA reads TGTGCCTGTGACAGTACTGGGGGATCCTGGGGCACCCGACAGATGTTTTTC.

This clone was picked up a small number of times. This DNA's translation and the protein TCRdb lists, from a much larger clone, do not match at residue 13, likely due to a read error; the protein shown is translated from the DNA. CDR3 nucleotide sequence: TGTGCCTGTGACATACTGGGGGAGAGCTCCTGGGACGCCCGACAGATGTTTTTC. It yields the protein CACDILGESSWDARQMFF. V usage is TRDV2 and J usage is TRDJ3, with 9 bases that match TRDD3. The germline gives CDR1 GEAIGNYY, CDR2 EKD. The CDR3 totals 18 residues.

With regard to this clone: The mismatch at residue 12 between this DNA's translation and the TCRdb protein of a much larger clone likely reflects a read error; the protein shown is translated from the DNA. This chain connects TRDV2 to TRDJ3; 9 bases align to TRDD3. Per the germline V gene, CDR1 is GEAIGNYY and CDR2 is EKD. CDR3 length: 18 amino acids. This CDR3 reads CACDTWGISAWGTRQMFF. Written as DNA, the CDR3 is TGTGCCTGTGACACCTGGGGGATAAGCGCCTGGGGCACCCGACAGATGTTTTTC.

This clone was observed a handful of times. This DNA's translation differs at residue 10 from TCRdb's protein, which comes from a much larger clone; a read error is likely, and the protein shown is translated from the DNA. The chain joins TRDV2 to TRDJ2; 7 bases map to TRDD3. The junction had 8 bases not matched to a gene; V was cut back by 2 bases and J by 0 bases. The CDR3 has 17 residues. The V gene's germline CDR1 is GEAIGNYY and CDR2 EKD. The CDR3 coding sequence is TGTGCCTGTGACAAGCTGGGGGCTTCTCCTTTGACAGCACAACTCTTCTTT. Translation gives CACDKLGASPLTAQLFF.

A remark on this clone: The protein that TCRdb holds for this DNA derives from a much larger clone and differs from the translated DNA at residue 5, which likely indicates a read error; the protein shown here is translated from the DNA. The chain has TRDV2 and TRDJ3, with 12 bases that match TRDD3. V shed 2 bases, J shed 2 bases, and the junction held 6 bases outside the gene matches. This CDR3 has 19 residues. CDR1 and CDR2 (germline): GEAIGNYY, EKD. The CDR3 region is CACDMLGDTRPWDTRQMFF. The DNA of the CDR3 is TGTGCCTGTGACATGCTGGGGGATACGCGTCCCTGGGACACCCGACAGATGTTTTTC.

Points on this clone: TCRdb's entry gives the protein of a much larger clone, which mismatches this DNA's translation at residue 13, likely from a read error; the protein reported here is translated from the DNA. The chain combines TRDV2 with TRDJ3; 8 bases map to TRDD3. The CDR3 has 18 amino acids. Germline loops: CDR1 GEAIGNYY, CDR2 EKD. The DNA of the CDR3 is TGTGCCTGTGACATACTGGGGGGAAGCTCCTGGGACGCCCGACAGATGTTTTTC. Its translation is CACDILGGSSWDARQMFF.

Concerning this clone itself: This could be a read error, since a much larger clone is one nucleotide away. Other DNA sequences from this sample encode an identical CDR3 as well. The gene calls are TRDV2 and TRDJ2; 8 positions agree with TRDD3. Germline CDR1 reads GEAIGNYY; CDR2 reads EKD. The length of the CDR3 is 16 residues. CDR3 in amino acids: CACDPLLGVPTAQLFF. In nucleotides, the CDR3 is TGTGCCTGTGACCCCCTACTGGGGGTTCCGACAGCACAACTCTTCTTC.

Relative to its sample, this clone is medium-sized (0.01 to 0.1%). This CDR3 is CACDTGGIRSSWDTRQMFF. The CDR3 bases are TGTGCCTGTGACACGGGAGGGATACGGAGCTCCTGGGACACCCGACAGATGTTTTTC. J is TRDJ3 and V is TRDV2; TRDD3 matches 8 bases. Germline-derived CDR1 and CDR2 are GEAIGNYY and EKD. The J segment lost 0 bases and the V segment lost 1 base, leaving 7 bases of the junction unmatched. The CDR3 totals 19 residues.

This clone was counted only a few times. A read error likely explains why the TCRdb protein, taken from a much larger clone, differs from this DNA's translation at residue 5; the protein shown is translated from the DNA. J is TRDJ3 and V is TRDV2; 9 nucleotides align to TRDD3. V lost 3 bases, J lost 0 bases, and 5 bases stayed unmatched. The CDR3 extends over 18 amino acids. CDR1 and CDR2 from the germline V gene are GEAIGNYY and EKD. The CDR3 DNA is TGTGCCTGTGACGCCTACTGGGGGAGCTCCTGGGACACCCGACAGATGTTTTTC. Translating gives CACDAYWGSSWDTRQMFF.

This clone was detected only a few times. A much bigger clone sits one base away, suggesting this may be a read error. V gene TRDV2 combines with J gene TRDJ3, with TRDD3 identical over 11 bases. The CDR3 totals 18 residues. The V gene's germline CDR1 is GEAIGNYY and CDR2 EKD. CDR3 residues: CACGTLGDISWGTRQMFF. CDR3 in DNA: TGTGCCTGTGGCACACTGGGGGATATTTCCTGGGGCACCCGACAGATGTTTTTC.

This clone was seen more than once but under ten times. The TCRdb record carries a much larger clone's protein, which differs from this DNA's translation at residue 11; a read error is the likely cause, and the protein listed here is the DNA translation. The same CDR3 is also encoded by other DNA sequences in this sample. The chain couples TRDV2 to TRDJ3, with 11 bases lining up with TRDD3. In germline, CDR1 is GEAIGNYY, CDR2 EKD. The CDR3 consists of 18 residues. The CDR3 DNA reads as TGTGCCTGTGACGTACTGGGGGATAGCTCCCGGGACACCCGACAGATGTTTTTC. As protein: CACDVLGDSSRDTRQMFF.